This T cell receptor beta chain derives from a study of T cells in Graves' hyperthyroidism and ophthalmopathy. V was shortened by 3 bases and J by 0 bases, with 9 bases between the two germline ends. This CDR3 has 14 residues. The V gene's germline CDR1 is DFQATT and CDR2 SNEGSKA (reference sequence). General study findings and limits: Most expanded thyroid clonotypes above 0.001 recurred in blood.

This clonotype was found many times. No antigen is known for it. Newly diagnosed patients aged 18 to 65 had hyperthyroidism of under 2 months' duration. Clinical symptoms, serum thyroxine, TRAb, thyroid ultrasound and orbital computed tomography established diagnosis. About 10 ml of fresh peripheral blood supplied the PBMCs. From RNA transcripts, TCR beta CDR3 regions were amplified. HTBI primers were employed in a first-round RT-PCR of the TCR CDR3. TCRdb reprocessed the multiplex PCR reads with MiXCR, giving one entry per CDR3 protein. The sample comprises 280,000 or so distinct CDR3 sequences, approximately 16% of which are singletons, and around 30% rests with the top ten.

The J gene is TRBJ2-1, the V gene TRBV20-1; D uncertain. Sequencing was done on a sample of blood. The clonotype was recovered from a woman aged 50 to 60 with Graves' hyperthyroidism that later progressed to Graves' ophthalmopathy. The CDR3 DNA reads as TGCAGTGCTAGGGTCCCCCTCTCCTACAATGAGCAGTTCTTC. Translating it yields CSARVPLSYNEQFF.